Listed below are T cell receptor beta chains from one sample, sequenced in a study of OX40 agonist ivuxolimab in advanced cancers. Profiled with immunoSEQ multiplex PCR; TCRdb holds only in-frame clones, not every one. This sample yields fewer than 35,000 clones, of which around nine tenths are seen a single time; roughly 0.92% belongs to the top ten. The input for sequencing was CD4+ or CD8+ T cells sorted from blood, taken in a trial of the OX40 agonist ivuxolimab. The receptors shown here come from an adult with an advanced solid tumor such as melanoma, head and neck, liver or kidney cancer. The CDR3 runs from the conserved cysteine through the conserved F or W. Fields, in order: J gene, D gene, clone size, V gene, CDR3 DNA, CDR3 protein. D genes are given only for firm matches. Clone size is not always given. Where it is, it says once, few, many or a class for expanded clones.

TRBJ1-1 | NA | once | TRBV7-5 | TGTGTCAGAAGCTTAGAGACAGGGATTATGAACACTGAAGCTTTCTTT | CVRSLETGIMNTEAFF
TRBJ2-5 | NA | NA | TRBV5-1 | TGCGCCAGCAGCTTGGAAGAGACCCAGTACTTC | CASSLEETQYF
TRBJ1-2 | NA | NA | TRBV7-3 | TGTGCCAGCAGCTTAAGCGGCAGTGAATATGGCTACACCTTC | CASSLSGSEYGYTF
TRBJ2-7 | NA | NA | TRBV7-9 | TGTGCCAGCAGCTCCGGGACTGCCGAGCAGTACTTC | CASSSGTAEQYF
TRBJ2-2 | TRBD1 | NA | TRBV9 | TGTGCCAGCAGCGTCAGGACAGGCACCGGGGAGCTGTTTTTT | CASSVRTGTGELFF
TRBJ1-2 | NA | NA | TRBV28 | TGTGCCAGCAGTTCCCAGGGTAACTATGGCTACACCTTC | CASSSQGNYGYTF
TRBJ2-7 | NA | NA | TRBV19 | TGTGCCAGTAGTCTCACGCCGGGACTCGAAATCGAGCAGTACTTC | CASSLTPGLEIEQYF
TRBJ1-1 | NA | NA | TRBV7-8 | TGTGCCAGCAGCTTAAGCGAGAACACTGAAGCTTTCTTT | CASSLSENTEAFF
TRBJ2-7 | TRBD1 | NA | TRBV5-1 | TGCGCCAGCAGCACCCGGACAGGGTCGTCCTACGAGCAGTACTTC | CASSTRTGSSYEQYF
TRBJ1-1 | NA | NA | TRBV29-1 | TGCAGCGTCCCGCACCCCCCCGGGGCTTTCTTT | CSVPHPPGAFF
TRBJ1-1 | NA | NA | TRBV14 | TGTGCCAGCAGCCAGAGGGGCCAGGGCATGAAAGCTTTCTTT | CASSQRGQGMKAFF
TRBJ1-2 | NA | NA | TRBV12-1 | TGTGCCAGCAGCCGGACAGGGGCCCACTATGGCTACACCTTC | CASSRTGAHYGYTF
TRBJ1-6 | NA | NA | TRBV10-1 | TGCGCCAGCAGAGAGGGGGGGTATGGTTCACCCCTCCACTTT | CASREGGYGSPLHF
TRBJ2-1 | NA | NA | TRBV7-8 | TGTGCCAGCAGCTTAGCGGGGACCTACAATGAGCAGTTCTTC | CASSLAGTYNEQFF
TRBJ2-7 | NA | NA | TRBV6-4 | TGTGCCACAAAGAGGATACTCGTCACTACCTACGAGCAGTACTTC | CATKRILVTTYEQYF
TRBJ1-2 | TRBD1 | once | TRBV6-5 | TGTGCCAGCAGTTACTCCCCACGGACAGGGCTGAGAGGCTACACCTTC | CASSYSPRTGLRGYTF
TRBJ1-4 | TRBD1 | NA | TRBV10-2 | TGCGCCAGCAGCGACAGGGGCGGCAATGAAAAACTGTTTTTT | CASSDRGGNEKLFF
TRBJ1-6 | TRBD1 | NA | TRBV6-1 | TGTGCCAGCAGTGACGGGACAGACAATTCACCCCTCCACTTT | CASSDGTDNSPLHF
TRBJ1-1 | NA | NA | TRBV28 | TGTGCCAGCAGGGTTAAACAGGGTCGAACCACCGAAGCTTTCTTT | CASRVKQGRTTEAFF
TRBJ2-4 | NA | NA | TRBV21-1 | TGTGCCAGCAGCAAAGAAGAGGGGAGGGGGGCCAAAAACATTCAGTACTTC | CASSKEEGRGAKNIQYF
TRBJ1-1 | NA | NA | TRBV9 | TGTGCCAGCAGCGTCCTTGGGGGTTACGACACTGAAGCTTTCTTT | CASSVLGGYDTEAFF
TRBJ2-1 | TRBD2 | NA | TRBV30 | TGTGCCTGGAGTGTTAGGGGGACTAGCGGATACCAGAGCTCCTACAATGAGCAGTTCTTC | CAWSVRGTSGYQSSYNEQFF
TRBJ1-1 | TRBD1 | NA | TRBV5-1 | TGCGCCAGCAGCCGCGACAGGGGGGACACTGAAGCTTTCTTT | CASSRDRGDTEAFF
TRBJ1-2 | TRBD1 | NA | TRBV7-9 | TGTGCCAGCAGCTTTACAGGGGACTATGGCTACACCTTC | CASSFTGDYGYTF
TRBJ2-7 | NA | NA | TRBV6-6 | TGTGCCAGCAGGAACAGTTTCTTCTACGAGCAGTACTTC | CASRNSFFYEQYF
TRBJ2-3 | NA | NA | TRBV6-1 | TGTGCCAGCATGACGAGGGGAAATACGCAGTATTTT | CASMTRGNTQYF
TRBJ2-5 | NA | NA | TRBV5-6 | TGTGCCAGCATCACCGGGGGTGGGGAGACCCAGTACTTC | CASITGGGETQYF
TRBJ1-1 | TRBD1 | NA | TRBV18 | TGTGCCAGCTCACCGGGACAGGGGACTGAAGCTTTCTTT | CASSPGQGTEAFF
TRBJ1-5 | NA | NA | TRBV7-6 | TGTGCCAGCAGCTTGGGCACTGATCAGCCCCAGCATTTT | CASSLGTDQPQHF
TRBJ2-7 | NA | NA | TRBV7-2 | TGTGCCAGCAGCTTAGCGCTCGACCGGGGCTACGAGCAGTACTTC | CASSLALDRGYEQYF
TRBJ2-7 | NA | few | TRBV11-2 | TGTGCCAGCAGCTTAAGCCCCCCGGTGTACTTC | CASSLSPPVYF
TRBJ2-1 | NA | NA | TRBV11-2 | TGTGCCAGCAGCGCCTACAGGGCCCTATACAATGAGCAGTTCTTC | CASSAYRALYNEQFF
TRBJ2-2 | NA | NA | TRBV10-2 | TGCGCCAGCAGTTCAAACAGGTGGGGGGACACCGGGGAGCTGTTTTTT | CASSSNRWGDTGELFF
TRBJ2-7 | NA | NA | TRBV5-1 | TGCGCCAGCAGCCTCGGGGGATACGAGCAGTACTTC | CASSLGGYEQYF
TRBJ1-1 | NA | NA | TRBV6-1 | TGTGCCAGCAGGGGGGAGGTGAACACTGAAGCTTTCTTT | CASRGEVNTEAFF
TRBJ1-1 | NA | NA | TRBV7-2 | TGTGCCAGCAGCCAGGGGAGGGTTATGAACACTGAAGCTTTCTTT | CASSQGRVMNTEAFF
TRBJ1-2 | NA | few | TRBV5-4 | TGTGCCAGCAGCTTGGATGGAACACGGTATGGCTACACCTTC | CASSLDGTRYGYTF
TRBJ2-2 | TRBD2 | NA | TRBV25-1 | TGTGCCAGCAGTGAGGCTAGCGGACCAACCGGGGAGCTGTTTTTT | CASSEASGPTGELFF
TRBJ2-2 | TRBD2 | NA | TRBV9 | TGTGCCAGCAGCGTACTAGCGGGAGATTTATCCGGGGAGCTGTTTTTT | CASSVLAGDLSGELFF
TRBJ2-1 | TRBD2 | NA | TRBV7-3 | TGTGCCAGCAGCTGGGGTAGCGGGGGAAACAATGAGCAGTTCTTC | CASSWGSGGNNEQFF
TRBJ2-1 | TRBD2 | NA | TRBV9 | TGTGCCAGCAGCGCCTTCGGAAAGACTAGCGTTGAGCAGTTCTTC | CASSAFGKTSVEQFF
TRBJ2-3 | NA | few | TRBV19 | TGTGCCAGTAGTATAGTGGGTCAGAGTTCAGATACGCAGTATTTT | CASSIVGQSSDTQYF
TRBJ2-1 | TRBD2 | NA | TRBV5-8 | TGTGCCAGCAGCTTACCGGGACTAGCGAAGAATGAGCAGTTCTTC | CASSLPGLAKNEQFF
TRBJ2-7 | TRBD2 | NA | TRBV19 | TGTGCCAGTACCTCTCGGGGGACTAGCGGAGGTTACGAGCAGTACTTC | CASTSRGTSGGYEQYF
TRBJ1-6 | NA | NA | TRBV28 | TGTGCCAGCAGTGAAGGGAATTCACCCCTCCACTTT | CASSEGNSPLHF
TRBJ2-7 | TRBD2 | NA | TRBV4-3 | TGCGCCAGCAGCCAAGCTAGGGACTACTTCTACGAGCAGTACTTC | CASSQARDYFYEQYF
TRBJ1-1 | NA | NA | TRBV15 | TGTGCCACCAGCAACGAGTTCCGGGGACGAGCTTTCTTT | CATSNEFRGRAFF
TRBJ2-5 | NA | NA | TRBV2 | TGTGCCAGCAGTCCGTCCAGGACTCATGGGGAGACCCAGTACTTC | CASSPSRTHGETQYF
TRBJ2-7 | NA | once | TRBV10-3 | TGTGCCACCAGTGAGGGGAACGAGCAGTACTTC | CATSEGNEQYF
TRBJ1-1 | NA | NA | TRBV5-7 | TGTGCCAGCAGCTTGATCGGGGGTTCTGAAGCTTTCTTT | CASSLIGGSEAFF
TRBJ2-3 | NA | NA | TRBV27 | TGTGCCAGCAGTCTAGCTAGCACAGATACGCAGTATTTT | CASSLASTDTQYF